This TCR beta chain was recovered during a study of Ad26.COV2.S vaccination and SARS-CoV-2 variants. Described treatment: 15 to 20 received Ad26.COV2.S at low or high dose, single or two shots; several received placebo; per-sample allocation not given. Samples analyzed were those drawn on day 63 after the first vaccine or placebo injection. Donor was an adult aged 18-55 years in Boston. Study-level findings and limits: Among vaccine recipients, spike-specific TCR breadth exceeded that of placebo recipients. Following vaccination, spike-specific CD8+ and CD4+ T cell responses reportedly exhibited substantial breadth. Quantification of TCR breadth and depth may have yielded underestimates of total T cell responses.

As for this clone: Its matching antigen is unknown.

Repertoires were generated with immunoSEQ multiplex PCR, while TCRdb's copy carries only in-frame clones and drops some. The sample records about 400,000 clones, 83% being singletons. This CDR3 is built from 19 residues. The germline gives CDR1 LNHDA, CDR2 SQIVND (reference sequence). V lost 3 bases, J lost 3 bases, and 25 bases lay in between. This TCR came from a person aged 18-60 years who received the Ad26.COV2.S COVID-19 vaccine or a placebo. The sequenced sample was peripheral blood, obtained in a trial of Ad26.COV2.S vaccine versus placebo. The gene calls are TRBV19 and TRBJ2-3, with D perhaps being TRBD1 or TRBD2 (6 bases each). The CDR3 region is CASSIYYNGGLVRTDTQYF. DNA of the CDR3: TGTGCCAGTAGTATCTATTATAATGGGGGGCTGGTAAGGACAGATACGCAGTATTTT. Full variable domain (outside the CDR3, taken from reference TRBV19 and TRBJ2-3): DGGITQSPKYLFRKEGQNVTLSCEQNLNHDAMYWYRQDPGQGLRLIYYSQIVNDFQKGDIAEGYSVSREKKESFPLTVTSAQKNPTAFYLCASSIYYNGGLVRTDTQYFGPGTRLTVL.